The sequence of this TCR beta chain was determined in a study of cytomegalovirus exposure and HLA in healthy donors. Amplification used 60 Vbeta primers and 13 Jbeta primers. Clones were sequenced by immunoSEQ multiplex PCR, and TCRdb holds only the in-frame ones, with some missing. The repertoire includes around 200,000 clones, more than 65% of them detected once, and 2.5% to 4% sits in the top ten. Remarks on this clone: The antigen remains undetermined.

The CDR3 runs to 15 residues. V was clipped by 3 bases and J by 0 bases, with 10 bases between them. CDR1 is MNHEY, CDR2 SMNVEV, per germline (reference sequence). Findings and limits, study-wide: The classifier reportedly diagnosed cytomegalovirus status with high sensitivity and specificity.

The clonotype originates from a woman aged 30 to 39 in good health and CMV-seropositive. The chain joins TRBV27 to TRBJ2-3, with D possibly TRBD1 on 5 matching bases. The specimen was PBMCs. In DNA, the CDR3 is TGTGCCAGCAGTTTTGGTGGGGCTAGCACAGATACGCAGTATTTT. Translated, it gives CASSFGGASTDTQYF.